The 19 T cell receptor beta chains reported below all come from one sample, sequenced in a study of shared clonotypes between healthy human individuals. Assay: immunoSEQ multiplex PCR; the TCRdb copy retains only in-frame clones and omits some. The data hold about 1,500,000 clones, with roughly 95% observed a single time. Sequenced material: naive CD4+ T cells sorted from blood. Subset meaning: CD45RA+ positively selected. These receptors were obtained from a man between 25 and 39 years old in good health.

The rearrangement joins TRBV29-1 to TRBJ1-2; 7 nucleotides line up with TRBD1. The CDR3 contains 15 residues. J gave up 2 bases and V 4 bases, and 10 bases lay outside the gene matches. From germline, CDR1 is SQVTM and CDR2 ANQGSEA. This CDR3 is CSVADREGGNYGYTF. CDR3 DNA: TGCAGCGTTGCCGACAGGGAAGGAGGAAACTATGGCTACACCTTC.

This clone was observed a few times. The J gene is TRBJ1-1, the V gene TRBV15; D gene uncertain. Trimming left V 8 bases short and J 10 bases short, with 23 bases between. The length of the CDR3 is 14 residues. CDR1 and CDR2 from the germline V gene are LNHNV and YYDKDF (reference sequence). CDR3 region: CATSSRGGGLLAFF. The CDR3 nucleotides read TGTGCCACCTCCAGCCGTGGAGGAGGACTGTTAGCTTTCTTT.

The chain uses TRBV10-3 and TRBJ1-2; D possibly corresponds to TRBD1 (5 bases). Germline V gene data show CDR1 as ENHRY and CDR2 as SYGVKD. V dropped 4 bases and J dropped 0 bases, with 15 bases sitting between them. This CDR3 is built from 16 residues. The CDR3 DNA reads TGTGCCATCAGTGGACTTGAGGCAGGGTCTAACTATGGCTACACCTTC. Its protein product is CAISGLEAGSNYGYTF.

As regards this clone: The same CDR3 can be traced to other DNA sequences in this sample. V gene TRBV19 combines with J gene TRBJ2-7; D is unclear. V was clipped by 5 bases and J by 3 bases, with 8 bases between them. Germline V gene lookup returns CDR1 LNHDA and CDR2 SQIVND (reference sequence). The CDR3 length is 12 residues. The CDR3 spells CASSAPSYEQYF. The CDR3, as DNA: TGTGCCAGTAGTGCCCCGAGCTACGAGCAGTACTTC.

This chain connects TRBV7-2 to TRBJ2-7, with D tentatively TRBD2 (6 bases). This CDR3 has 15 amino acids. Trimming removed 2 bases from V and 6 bases from J, with 17 bases in between. CDR1 and CDR2 (germline): SGHTA, FQGNSA. CDR3 sequence (DNA): TGTGCCAGCAGCTTATACGGGGGAGATCCTTTCGAGCAGTACTTC. It codes for CASSLYGGDPFEQYF.

The J gene is TRBJ1-2, the V gene TRBV7-2; D perhaps matches TRBD1 (6 bases). CDR3 length: 12 residues. Germline V gene data show CDR1 as SGHTA and CDR2 as FQGNSA. V was shortened by 2 bases and J by 6 bases, with 7 bases between the two germline ends. The CDR3 region has the DNA TGTGCCAGCAGCTTAAGGGGGGATGGCTACACCTTC. This gives the protein CASSLRGDGYTF.

The rearrangement joins TRBV5-1 to TRBJ1-4, with TRBD1 as a possible D gene (6 bases). CDR1 is SGHRS and CDR2 is YFSETQ in the germline V gene. The CDR3 sequence is 14 residues long. Deletions cut 5 bases from V and 6 bases from J, with 14 bases between. The CDR3 DNA sequence: TGCGCCAGCAGTACAGGGTTAGGAGATGAAAAACTGTTTTTT. This translates into CASSTGLGDEKLFF.

The CDR3 loop reads CASRKTPDSSYEQYF. Here the CDR3 DNA reads TGTGCCAGCAGAAAAACCCCGGACAGCTCCTACGAGCAGTACTTC. V usage is TRBV27 and J usage is TRBJ2-7; perhaps TRBD1 as D (6 bases). The CDR3 is made up of 15 amino acids. The V end was cut by 6 bases, the J end by 0 bases, with 15 bases between. CDR1 and CDR2 from the germline V gene are MNHEY and SMNVEV (reference sequence).

The chain employs TRBV28 and TRBJ1-5; TRBD1 might be the D (5 bases). With 7 bases removed from V and 7 bases from J, the gap between germline ends came to 14 bases. Germline CDR1 and CDR2: MDHEN and SYDVKM. The CDR3 consists of 13 residues. The DNA of the CDR3 is TGTGCCAGCACCTCACGGGGACGGCAGCCCCAGCATTTT. Its translation is CASTSRGRQPQHF.

The V call is TRBV18, the J call TRBJ2-7; TRBD2 matches 10 bases. The CDR3 has 16 residues. V trimming: 1 base; J trimming: 3 bases; junction bases outside the gene matches: 6. CDR1 and CDR2 from the germline V gene are KGHSH and LQKENI. CDR3: CASSPLASGSFYEQYF. For the CDR3, the DNA is TGTGCCAGCTCACCACTGGCTAGCGGGAGTTTCTACGAGCAGTACTTC. The variable domain in full, completed from reference TRBV18 and TRBJ2-7, reads NAGVMQNPRHLVRRRGQEARLRCSPMKGHSHVYWYRQLPEEGLKFMVYLQKENIIDESGMPKERFSAEFPKEGPSILRIQQVVRGDSAAYFCASSPLASGSFYEQYFGPGTRLTVT.

Written as DNA, the CDR3 is TGTGCCAGCAGCTTATCGACGGGACTAGCGGGAGTAGATACGCAGTATTTT. This translates into CASSLSTGLAGVDTQYF. This chain uses TRBV7-9 with TRBJ2-3, with 14 positions matching TRBD2. The CDR3 length is 17 residues. Trimming at V came to 2 bases and at J to 5 bases, leaving 6 bases not matched to a gene. In germline, CDR1 is SEHNR, CDR2 FQNEAQ (reference sequence).

This clone was counted between two and nine times. CDR3 amino acids: CASSKTSGSLPEQYF. CDR3 nucleotide sequence: TGTGCCAGTAGTAAGACTAGCGGGAGTCTCCCTGAGCAGTACTTC. V usage is TRBV19 and J usage is TRBJ2-7; 12 positions agree with TRBD2. CDR1 LNHDA and CDR2 SQIVND come from the germline V gene (reference sequence). This CDR3 is built from 15 residues. V lost 4 bases and J lost 7; bases outside the gene matches: 8.

This chain links TRBV10-3 with TRBJ2-7, with 9 bases fitting TRBD2. V trimming: 7 bases; J trimming: 2 bases; junction bases outside the gene matches: 6. Germline CDR1 and CDR2: ENHRY and SYGVKD. CDR3 length: 14 amino acids. CDR3 amino acids: CAIIRTSAAYEQYF. In DNA form, the CDR3 reads TGTGCCATCATACGGACTAGCGCGGCCTACGAGCAGTACTTC.

About this clone itself: In the same sample, other DNA sequences code for this CDR3. V is TRBV9 and J is TRBJ1-2, with a weak D call TRBD1 (5 bases). This CDR3 is built from 14 residues. In germline, CDR1 is SGDLS, CDR2 YYNGEE. Trimming stripped 0 bases from V and 2 bases from J, with 8 bases between. The CDR3 nucleotides are TGTGCCAGCAGCGTAGGGAGGGGAAACTATGGCTACACCTTC. This gives the protein CASSVGRGNYGYTF.

V is TRBV10-3 and J is TRBJ2-3; D is undetermined. V lost 2 bases, J lost 4 bases, and 7 bases lay in between. CDR1 and CDR2 (germline): ENHRY, SYGVKD. The CDR3 loop spans 13 amino acids. The CDR3 spells CAISEVSADTQYF. Written as DNA, the CDR3 is TGTGCCATCAGTGAGGTTTCGGCAGATACGCAGTATTTT.

The V gene is TRBV11-3, the J gene TRBJ2-1; TRBD2 aligns across 16 bases. CDR1 SGHNT and CDR2 YENEEA come from the germline V gene. J gave up 2 bases and V 5 bases, and 3 bases lay outside the gene matches. The CDR3 is made up of 17 amino acids. CDR3 amino acids: CASSPGLAGGAYNEQFF. In DNA form, the CDR3 reads TGTGCCAGCAGCCCGGGACTAGCGGGGGGGGCCTACAATGAGCAGTTCTTC.

The J gene is TRBJ2-3, the V gene TRBV7-2, with 7 bases lining up with TRBD2. The germline V gene has CDR1 SGHTA and CDR2 FQGNSA. V lost 7 bases and J lost 4; bases outside the gene matches: 11. The CDR3 is 15 amino acids. CDR3 nucleotide sequence: TGTGCCAGCACCCTCCGGGGCGGGAGATCAGATACGCAGTATTTT. Translation: CASTLRGGRSDTQYF.

This clone was observed once. Other nucleotide sequences in the sample specify the same CDR3. The chain has TRBV5-8 and TRBJ1-5; possible D gene TRBD1, 6 bases. Germline CDR1 reads SGHTS; CDR2 reads YDEGEE. The CDR3 is made up of 13 amino acids. V gave up 1 base and J gave up 4 bases, with 6 bases separating them. This CDR3 is CASSLRGNQPQHF. Written as DNA, the CDR3 is TGTGCCAGCAGCTTGAGGGGGAATCAGCCCCAGCATTTT.

This chain links TRBV7-9 with TRBJ2-1, with 8 bases identical to TRBD2. Per germline, CDR1 SEHNR and CDR2 FQNEAQ (reference sequence). The CDR3 extends over 14 amino acids. J lost 7 bases, V lost 3 bases, and 5 bases had no gene match. The CDR3 sequence is CASSLSGTRNEQFF. The CDR3 DNA is TGTGCCAGCAGCTTGTCCGGGACTAGAAATGAGCAGTTCTTC.